This T cell receptor beta chain was observed in a study of blood T cell repertoires in COVID-19. Study background: Samples of COVID-19 (acute and convalescent) were obtained from the United States, Italy and Spain.

This clone was observed a single time. Trimming cost V 5 bases and J 4 bases, with 11 bases left between them. This CDR3 contains 13 residues. TCRdb's copy holds only in-frame clones and misses some; the assay was immunoSEQ multiplex PCR. The sample contains about 230,000 clones, about 90% of which appear only once. The chain couples TRBV12-3 or TRBV12-4 to TRBJ1-1; a possible D gene is TRBD1 (6 bases). The TCR was taken from a man aged 30 to 45 with COVID-19, enrolled during active disease. The material sequenced was peripheral blood. Here the CDR3 reads CASSPGGPTEAFF. CDR3 nucleotides: TGTGCCAGCAGTCCCGGGGGGCCCACTGAAGCTTTCTTT.